These T cell receptor beta chains were read from a single sample in a study of Tregs in tolerant kidney transplant recipients. The data were produced by immunoSEQ multiplex PCR, yet TCRdb's version contains in-frame clones alone and is incomplete. The sample has about 110,000 clones, nearly 90% seen once. The source material was CD4+ T cells from blood, sampled before the transplant. All receptors come from a human donor who received a combined kidney and bone marrow transplant. The CDR3 runs from the conserved cysteine through the conserved F or W. The D gene is left open where the match is weak.

14	-	TRBV10-1	TRBJ2-2	CASSERVNTGELFF	TGCGCCAGCAGTGAGCGGGTGAACACCGGGGAGCTGTTTTTT
18	TRBD1	TRBV7-9	TRBJ2-6	CASGLPGQGTSGANVLTF	TGTGCCAGCGGCTTACCGGGACAGGGAACATCTGGGGCCAACGTCCTGACTTTC
12	-	TRBV2	TRBJ1-6	CASRDTNSPLHF	TGTGCCAGCCGGGACACCAATTCACCCCTCCACTTT
14	-	TRBV5-1	TRBJ2-2	CASSFGGNTGELFF	TGCGCCAGCAGCTTCGGGGGGAACACCGGGGAGCTGTTTTTT
12	TRBD2	TRBV6-5	TRBJ2-1	CASSLTGTSPVF	TGTGCCAGCAGTTTAACCGGGACTAGCCCGGTCTTC
14	-	TRBV7-2	TRBJ2-2	CASSLTGDTGELFF	TGTGCCAGCAGCTTAACCGGTGACACCGGGGAGCTGTTTTTT
16	TRBD2	TRBV5-1	TRBJ2-3	CASSPLAGSSTDTQYF	TGCGCCAGCAGCCCCCTAGCGGGGTCTAGCACAGATACGCAGTATTTT
14	-	TRBV10-3	TRBJ1-1	CATAHPGENTEAFF	TGTGCCACCGCCCATCCAGGGGAGAACACTGAAGCTTTCTTT
13	-	TRBV6-6	TRBJ1-2	CASSYYSGDGYTF	TGTGCCAGCAGTTACTATTCCGGGGATGGCTACACCTTC
15	-	TRBV5-5	TRBJ1-2	CASSNPGRGGYGYTF	TGTGCCAGCAGCAACCCGGGCCGAGGGGGCTATGGCTACACCTTC
15	-	TRBV5-1	TRBJ2-3	CASSTGQGGLDTQYF	TGCGCCAGCAGCACCGGACAGGGAGGGTTAGATACGCAGTATTTT
13	-	TRBV5-4	TRBJ1-1	CASSLVADTEAFF	TGTGCCAGCAGCTTGGTCGCAGACACTGAAGCTTTCTTT
18	-	TRBV7-2	TRBJ1-5	CASSLGPWVGQSNQPQHF	TGTGCCAGCAGCTTAGGCCCGTGGGTGGGGCAAAGCAATCAGCCCCAGCATTTT
18	TRBD2	TRBV5-4	TRBJ2-5	CASSLGGLAGGRQETQYF	TGTGCCAGCAGCTTGGGCGGACTAGCGGGAGGGCGTCAAGAGACCCAGTACTTC